One and the same sample provided the 20 T cell receptor beta chains below, sequenced in a study of T-cell reconstitution after alpha-beta-depleted transplantation in children. Researchers prepared the TCRbeta library using unique molecular identifiers, the study reports. TCRdb reprocessed the PCR reads with MiXCR, giving one entry per CDR3 protein. The repertoire consists of about 980,000 distinct CDR3 sequences, with roughly 29% occurring once and the leading ten covering roughly 28%. The material sequenced was PBMCs, mostly from graft donor cells, taken 360 days after TCRalphabeta/CD19-depleted stem cell transplant. Every receptor here comes from a boy under three years old who had a stem cell transplant for SCID, so the T cells may come from the graft donor.

The chain carries TRBV20-1 and TRBJ1-3; D unresolved. CDR1 is DFQATT and CDR2 is SNEGSKA in the germline V gene (reference sequence). V lost 6 bases and J 0 bases, leaving 9 bases between the germline ends. The CDR3 extends over 13 amino acids. The CDR3 DNA reads TGCAGTGCGGGGTCTAGCTCTGGAAACACCATATATTTT. Protein sequence: CSAGSSSGNTIYF.

This chain links TRBV20-1 with TRBJ2-3; D may correspond to TRBD1 or TRBD2 (7 bases each). The ends were cut back, 3 bases at V and 9 bases at J, with 22 bases in the middle. This CDR3 has 15 amino acids. Per germline, CDR1 DFQATT and CDR2 SNEGSKA (reference sequence). CDR3 sequence reads: CSASRGGDTQITQYF. For the CDR3, the DNA is TGCAGTGCTAGCAGGGGGGGGGATACACAGATAACGCAGTATTTT.

The chain combines TRBV7-9 with TRBJ2-3, with 8 positions matching TRBD2. Germline-derived CDR1 and CDR2 are SEHNR and FQNEAQ (reference sequence). V was clipped by 5 bases and J by 1 base; unmatched bases: 5. The CDR3 runs to 15 residues. Here the CDR3 DNA reads TGTGCCAGCAGCCCCAATAGCGGGGGCACAGATACGCAGTATTTT. Encoded protein: CASSPNSGGTDTQYF. The full variable domain, its missing parts supplied by reference TRBV7-9 and TRBJ2-3, is DTGVSQNPRHKITKRGQNVTFRCDPISEHNRLYWYRQTLGQGPEFLTYFQNEAQLEKSRLLSDRFSAERPKGSFSTLEIQRTEQGDSAMYLCASSPNSGGTDTQYFGPGTRLTVL.

The rearrangement uses TRBV7-9 and TRBJ2-3; tentative D call: TRBD1 (5 bases). V was clipped by 6 bases and J by 0 bases, with 13 bases between them. Germline V gene data show CDR1 as SEHNR and CDR2 as FQNEAQ (reference sequence). The CDR3 is 15 residues long. The CDR3 sequence is CASRRTGPSTDTQYF. In DNA form, the CDR3 reads TGTGCCAGCAGGCGTACAGGACCAAGCACAGATACGCAGTATTTT.

V usage is TRBV20-1 and J usage is TRBJ2-5; 12 nucleotides align to TRBD2. The germline CDR1 and CDR2 sequences are DFQATT and SNEGSKA (reference sequence). Germline trimming cut 5 bases from V and 4 bases from J; bases unmatched to any gene: 14. CDR3 length: 17 amino acids. CDR3 bases: TGCAGTGCTCTCACCCGGACTAGCGGGGCCCGGGGAGAGACCCAGTACTTC. This codes for CSALTRTSGARGETQYF.

This CDR3 reads CSAGDYGQPQHF. CDR3 bases: TGCAGTGCCGGGGATTACGGGCAGCCCCAGCATTTT. J is TRBJ1-5 and V is TRBV20-1; no clear D. With 6 bases removed from V and 7 bases from J, the gap between germline ends came to 13 bases. This CDR3 has 12 amino acids. Per germline, CDR1 DFQATT and CDR2 SNEGSKA (reference sequence).

V gene TRBV9 combines with J gene TRBJ1-1; D remains ambiguous. With 4 bases removed from V and 0 bases from J, the gap between germline ends came to 10 bases. The CDR3 has 14 amino acids. The germline V gene encodes CDR1 SGDLS and CDR2 YYNGEE. The CDR3 sequence is CASSRMGMNTEAFF. DNA of the CDR3: TGTGCCAGCAGCAGGATGGGGATGAACACTGAAGCTTTCTTT.

In its sample, this clonotype was seen a few times. The chain is built from TRBV5-1 and TRBJ2-1; TRBD1 or TRBD2 may be the D gene (7 bases each). Germline CDR1 and CDR2: SGHRS and YFSETQ. The V end was cut by 5 bases, the J end by 4 bases, with 19 bases between. The CDR3 is 16 amino acids. The CDR3 loop is CASRSGGGPIYNEQFF. Here the CDR3 DNA reads TGCGCCAGCAGATCAGGGGGGGGCCCTATTTACAATGAGCAGTTCTTC.

The V gene is TRBV29-1, the J gene TRBJ2-7; 7 bases are shared with TRBD1. The CDR3 has 13 amino acids. Germline loops: CDR1 SQVTM, CDR2 ANQGSEA. V shed 8 bases and J 2 bases; nucleotides not matched to a gene: 9. In DNA, the CDR3 is TGCAGCATAACGGGACAGACCGCCTACGAGCAGTACTTC. It translates to CSITGQTAYEQYF.

This CDR3 reads CSARDPGLAREQFF. The CDR3 nucleotides read TGCAGTGCTAGAGACCCAGGACTAGCGAGGGAGCAGTTCTTC. The V gene is TRBV20-1, the J gene TRBJ2-1, with 9 bases identical to TRBD2. The CDR3 sequence is 14 residues long. V was clipped by 0 bases and J by 10 bases; unmatched bases: 7. The V gene's germline CDR1 is DFQATT and CDR2 SNEGSKA (reference sequence).

This clonotype was counted only a few times. The chain employs TRBV20-1 and TRBJ1-3, with D possibly TRBD1 on 6 matching bases. The CDR3 runs to 15 residues. In germline, CDR1 is DFQATT, CDR2 SNEGSKA (reference sequence). Trimming cost V 0 bases and J 0 bases, with 9 bases left between them. Here the CDR3 reads CSARDQGSSGNTIYF. DNA for the CDR3: TGCAGTGCTAGAGATCAGGGGAGCTCTGGAAACACCATATATTTT.

This clonotype was recorded a few times. This chain connects TRBV2 to TRBJ2-7, with 7 bases lining up with TRBD1. Germline V gene sequence: CDR1 SNHLY, CDR2 FYNNEI. V lost 7 bases, J lost 7 bases, and 10 bases stayed unmatched. CDR3 size: 13 residues. The CDR3 loop is CASTTGQPLEQYF. The CDR3 DNA is TGTGCCAGCACCACGGGACAGCCCTTGGAGCAGTACTTC. The variable domain in full, with the rest retrieved from reference TRBV2 and TRBJ2-7, is EPEVTQTPSHQVTQMGQEVILRCVPISNHLYFYWYRQILGQKVEFLVSFYNNEISEKSEIFDDQFSVERPDGSNFTLKIRSTKLEDSAMYFCASTTGQPLEQYFGPGTRLTVT.

The J gene is TRBJ2-1, the V gene TRBV5-1; 9 bases agree with TRBD1. The CDR3 length is 16 residues. Germline CDR1 and CDR2: SGHRS and YFSETQ. The J segment lost 3 bases and the V segment lost 3 bases, leaving 7 bases of the junction unmatched. The CDR3, as DNA: TGCGCCAGCAGCTCGTGGGACAGGGATGTCTACAATGAGCAGTTCTTC. This translates into CASSSWDRDVYNEQFF.

This clonotype was counted between two and nine times. V gene TRBV28 combines with J gene TRBJ2-7, with 8 bases that match TRBD2. The CDR3 totals 15 residues. Looked up from germline, CDR1 is MDHEN and CDR2 is SYDVKM. V dropped 5 bases and J dropped 3; count of bases not matched to a gene: 9. CDR3 amino acids: CASSPPGRGYYEQYF. CDR3 DNA: TGTGCCAGCAGTCCCCCCGGGAGGGGGTACTACGAGCAGTACTTC. Based on the CDR3 plus reference TRBV28 and TRBJ2-7, the full variable domain is DVKVTQSSRYLVKRTGEKVFLECVQDMDHENMFWYRQDPGLGLRLIYFSYDVKMKEKGDIPEGYSVSREKKERFSLILESASTNQTSMYLCASSPPGRGYYEQYFGPGTRLTVT.

The chain uses TRBV7-8 and TRBJ1-2; no firm D call. The CDR3 consists of 13 residues. The ends were cut back, 1 base at V and 4 bases at J, with 7 bases in the middle. Germline V gene sequence: CDR1 SGHVS, CDR2 FQNEAQ. In DNA form, the CDR3 reads TGTGCCAGCAGCTTAGGAGAGAGCTATGGCTACACCTTC. It encodes CASSLGESYGYTF.

The CDR3: CASKSGGAVENTQYF. CDR3 DNA: TGCGCCAGCAAGAGCGGGGGGGCCGTGGAAAATACGCAGTATTTT. The V call is TRBV5-1, the J call TRBJ2-3; TRBD2 matches 10 bases. The germline CDR1 and CDR2 sequences are SGHRS and YFSETQ. This CDR3 region has 15 residues. The V segment lost 6 bases and the J segment 7 bases; nucleotides outside the gene matches: 11.

The chain recombines TRBV19 with TRBJ2-1; D is undetermined. The CDR3 covers 16 residues. V was cut by 1 base and J by 4 bases, with 14 bases left in between. CDR1 LNHDA and CDR2 SQIVND come from the germline V gene (reference sequence). CDR3 loop: CASSIGGSLYYNEQFF. The CDR3 bases are TGTGCCAGTAGTATAGGGGGATCCCTCTATTACAATGAGCAGTTCTTC.

This clonotype was seen only a few times. For the CDR3, the DNA is TGTGCCAGCAGTGAACTTAGCGCCGGGTGGGGATTCAGAGAGCAGTTCTTC. Encoded protein: CASSELSAGWGFREQFF. The chain carries TRBV2 and TRBJ2-1; possible D gene TRBD2, 5 bases. This CDR3 spans 17 amino acids. V was trimmed by 2 bases and J by 10 bases, leaving 24 bases between them. CDR1 and CDR2 from the germline V gene are SNHLY and FYNNEI.

This chain links TRBV7-2 with TRBJ2-1, with D perhaps assigned TRBD1 or TRBD2 (6 bases each). CDR1 SGHTA and CDR2 FQGNSA come from the germline V gene. The CDR3 length is 15 residues. Trimming pared 2 bases from V and 4 bases from J, leaving 12 bases between. In DNA, the CDR3 is TGTGCCAGCAGCTTAAGCGCGGGACATTACAATGAGCAGTTCTTC. Translating gives CASSLSAGHYNEQFF.

The chain couples TRBV5-1 to TRBJ1-5; possibly TRBD1 for D (5 bases). This CDR3 spans 14 amino acids. Trimming stripped 0 bases from V and 6 bases from J, with 10 bases between. Per the germline V gene, CDR1 is SGHRS and CDR2 is YFSETQ. CDR3 region: CASSLEGLSQPQHF. The CDR3 DNA sequence: TGCGCCAGCAGCTTGGAGGGGCTGAGTCAGCCCCAGCATTTT.